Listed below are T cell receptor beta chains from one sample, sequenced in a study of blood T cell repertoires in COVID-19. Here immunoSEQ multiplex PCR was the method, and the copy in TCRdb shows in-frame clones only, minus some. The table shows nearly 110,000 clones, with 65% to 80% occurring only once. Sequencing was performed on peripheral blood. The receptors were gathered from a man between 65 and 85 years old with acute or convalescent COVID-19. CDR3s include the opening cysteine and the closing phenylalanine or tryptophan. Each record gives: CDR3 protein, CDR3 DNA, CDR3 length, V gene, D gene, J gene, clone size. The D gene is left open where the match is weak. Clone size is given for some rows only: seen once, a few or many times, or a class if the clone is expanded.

CASSLKLSYEQYF	TGTGCCAGCAGCTTAAAACTTTCCTACGAGCAGTACTTC	13	TRBV7-8	.	TRBJ2-7	.
CASSQDPGSTDTQYF	TGTGCCAGCAGCCAAGATCCGGGGAGCACAGATACGCAGTATTTT	15	TRBV3-1/TRBV3-2	.	TRBJ2-3	once
CASSPGGSDTQYF	TGTGCCAGCTCACCGGGGGGTTCAGATACGCAGTATTTT	13	TRBV18	.	TRBJ2-3	.
CASSPIQGGKLFF	TGTGCCAGCAGCCCAATCCAGGGAGGAAAACTGTTTTTT	13	TRBV7-2	.	TRBJ1-4	once
CASSPDLVGNTIYF	TGTGCCAGCAGCCCTGATTTAGTCGGAAACACCATATATTTT	14	TRBV14	.	TRBJ1-3	.
CASSPQTGYSNQPQHF	TGTGCCAGTAGTCCCCAAACAGGGTATAGCAATCAGCCCCAGCATTTT	16	TRBV19	.	TRBJ1-5	.
CASSQNLDRMGEQFF	TGCGCCAGCAGCCAAAATCTGGACAGGATGGGTGAGCAGTTCTTC	15	TRBV4-1	TRBD1	TRBJ2-1	.
CASSGQGEAFF	TGTGCCAGTTCCGGACAGGGTGAAGCTTTCTTT	11	TRBV19	TRBD1	TRBJ1-1	.
CASGSVDTQYF	TGCGCCAGCGGTAGCGTAGATACGCAGTATTTT	11	TRBV10-1	.	TRBJ2-3	.
CASSLGDRGRVDTQYF	TGTGCCAGCAGCTTAGGGGACAGGGGGCGCGTGGATACGCAGTATTTT	16	TRBV11-3	TRBD1	TRBJ2-3	.
CASSLGGVYEQYF	TGTGCCAGCAGCTTGGGCGGGGTCTACGAGCAGTACTTC	13	TRBV7-6	.	TRBJ2-7	.
CAGSDGTGQGEAFF	TGTGCCGGTTCAGACGGGACAGGGCAGGGCGAAGCTTTCTTT	14	TRBV10-3	TRBD1	TRBJ1-1	.
CASSLDPGNYGYTF	TGCGCCAGCAGCTTGGATCCGGGTAACTATGGCTACACCTTC	14	TRBV5-1	.	TRBJ1-2	once
CASRPPGQEHEQYF	TGTGCCAGCAGACCACCCGGACAGGAACACGAGCAGTACTTC	14	TRBV6-5	TRBD1	TRBJ2-7	.
CASSQGQGWDPGANVLTF	TGCGCCAGCAGCCAGGGACAGGGGTGGGATCCTGGGGCCAACGTCCTGACTTTC	18	TRBV4-1	TRBD1	TRBJ2-6	.
CASLGSGQGWNIQYF	TGTGCCAGCCTAGGATCGGGACAGGGTTGGAACATTCAGTACTTC	15	TRBV6-5	TRBD1	TRBJ2-4	few
CASSSDREEQFF	TGTGCCAGCAGCTCGGACAGGGAGGAGCAGTTCTTC	12	TRBV7-9	TRBD1	TRBJ2-1	once
CAMGTGEETQYF	TGTGCCATGGGGACAGGGGAAGAGACCCAGTACTTC	12	TRBV10-3	TRBD1	TRBJ2-5	few
CASSPPPTRYEQYF	TGTGCCAGCAGCCCACCGCCGACTCGGTACGAGCAGTACTTC	14	TRBV12-1	.	TRBJ2-7	.
CASSSAGQGMDGYTF	TGTGCCAGCAGCTCGGCCGGACAGGGGATGGATGGCTACACCTTC	15	TRBV5-6	TRBD1	TRBJ1-2	.
CASSVRQGADGELFF	TGCGCCAGCAGCGTTAGACAGGGGGCGGACGGGGAGCTGTTTTTT	15	TRBV5-1	TRBD1	TRBJ2-2	.
CSVGLGRNEQYF	TGCAGCGTTGGGTTAGGGAGGAACGAGCAGTACTTC	12	TRBV29-1	.	TRBJ2-7	.
CATTRTADTEAFF	TGTGCCACTACCCGTACCGCGGACACTGAAGCTTTCTTT	13	TRBV6-5	.	TRBJ1-1	.
CASSSKYTYTEAFF	TGTGCCAGCAGCTCGAAATACACCTACACTGAAGCTTTCTTT	14	TRBV5-6	.	TRBJ1-1	.